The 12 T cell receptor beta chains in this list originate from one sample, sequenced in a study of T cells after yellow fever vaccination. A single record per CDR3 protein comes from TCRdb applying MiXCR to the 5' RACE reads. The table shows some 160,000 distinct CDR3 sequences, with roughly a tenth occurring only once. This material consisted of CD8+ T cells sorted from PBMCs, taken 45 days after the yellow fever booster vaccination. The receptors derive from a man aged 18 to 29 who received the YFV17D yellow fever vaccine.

CDR3 nucleotide sequence: TGTGCCAGCAGCCGTAGGGACAGGGGTTCCTCTGGGGCCAACGTCCTGACTTTC. Protein: CASSRRDRGSSGANVLTF. This chain links TRBV11-2 with TRBJ2-6, with 10 bases that match TRBD1. Germline V gene data show CDR1 as SGHAT and CDR2 as FQNNGV. J gave up 0 bases and V 5 bases, and 7 bases lay outside the gene matches. This CDR3 contains 18 residues.

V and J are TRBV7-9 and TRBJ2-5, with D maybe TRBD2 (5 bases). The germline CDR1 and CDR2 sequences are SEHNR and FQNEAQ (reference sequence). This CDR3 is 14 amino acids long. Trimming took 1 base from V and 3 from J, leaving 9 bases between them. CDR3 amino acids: CASSLGGLEETQYF. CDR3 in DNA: TGTGCCAGCAGCTTAGGAGGGTTGGAAGAGACCCAGTACTTC.

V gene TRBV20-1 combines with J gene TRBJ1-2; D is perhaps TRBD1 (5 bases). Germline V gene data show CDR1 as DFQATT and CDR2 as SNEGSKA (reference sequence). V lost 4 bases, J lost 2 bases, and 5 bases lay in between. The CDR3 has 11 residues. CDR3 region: CSAKGNYGYTF. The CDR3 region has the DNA TGCAGTGCTAAGGGGAACTATGGCTACACCTTC.

The CDR3 coding sequence is TGTGCCAGCAGTTTGAGACTAGCCTACAATGAGCAGTTCTTC. This translates into CASSLRLAYNEQFF. The V and J genes are TRBV27 and TRBJ2-1; perhaps TRBD2 as D (6 bases). Germline loops: CDR1 MNHEY, CDR2 SMNVEV (reference sequence). Deletions cut 3 bases from V and 2 bases from J, with 8 bases between. The CDR3 is 14 amino acids.

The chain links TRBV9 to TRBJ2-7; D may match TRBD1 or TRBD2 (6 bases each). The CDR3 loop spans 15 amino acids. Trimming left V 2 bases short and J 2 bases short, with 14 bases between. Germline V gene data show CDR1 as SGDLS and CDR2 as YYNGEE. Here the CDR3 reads CASSVGSGATYEQYF. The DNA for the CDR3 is TGTGCCAGCAGCGTCGGTTCGGGGGCGACCTACGAGCAGTACTTC.

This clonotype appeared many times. CDR3 residues: CASGSPRTGLNIQYF. CDR3 nucleotides: TGTGCTAGTGGTTCGCCGAGGACAGGGCTAAACATTCAGTACTTC. V and J are TRBV12-5 and TRBJ2-4, with TRBD1 matching 8 bases. With 4 bases clipped from V and 6 bases from J, the junction kept 8 bases outside the gene matches. Germline V gene sequence: CDR1 LGHNT, CDR2 FRNRAP. The length of the CDR3 is 15 residues.

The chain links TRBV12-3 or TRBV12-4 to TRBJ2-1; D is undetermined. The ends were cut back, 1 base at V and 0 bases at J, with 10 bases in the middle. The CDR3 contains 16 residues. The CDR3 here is CASSLEYSSSYNEQFF. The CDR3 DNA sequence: TGTGCCAGCAGTTTAGAATACAGCAGCTCCTACAATGAGCAGTTCTTC.

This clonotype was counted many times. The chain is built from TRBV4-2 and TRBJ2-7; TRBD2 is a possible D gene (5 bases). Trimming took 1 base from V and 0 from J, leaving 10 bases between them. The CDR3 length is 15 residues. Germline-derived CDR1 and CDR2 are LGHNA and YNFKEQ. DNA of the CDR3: TGTGCCAGCAGCCAAGGTAGCGAGAGCTCCTACGAGCAGTACTTC. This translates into CASSQGSESSYEQYF.

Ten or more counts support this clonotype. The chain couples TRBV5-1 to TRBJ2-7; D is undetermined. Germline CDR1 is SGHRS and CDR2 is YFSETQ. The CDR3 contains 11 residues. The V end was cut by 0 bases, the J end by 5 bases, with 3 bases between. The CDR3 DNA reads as TGCGCCAGCAGCTTGGAACACGAGCAGTACGTC. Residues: CASSLEHEQYV.

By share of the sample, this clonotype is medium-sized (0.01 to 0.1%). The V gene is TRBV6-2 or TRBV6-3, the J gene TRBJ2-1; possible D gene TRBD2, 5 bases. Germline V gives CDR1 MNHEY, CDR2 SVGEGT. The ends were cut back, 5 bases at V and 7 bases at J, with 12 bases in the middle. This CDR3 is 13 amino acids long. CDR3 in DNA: TGTGCCAGCAGTACGGGCCGAGGGAATGAGCAGTTCTTC. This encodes CASSTGRGNEQFF.

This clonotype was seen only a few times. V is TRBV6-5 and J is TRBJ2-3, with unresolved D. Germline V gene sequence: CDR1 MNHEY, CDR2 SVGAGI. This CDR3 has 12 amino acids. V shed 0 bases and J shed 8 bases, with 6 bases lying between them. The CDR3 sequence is CASSYSGVTQYF. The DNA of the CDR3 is TGTGCCAGCAGTTACTCTGGGGTTACGCAGTATTTT.

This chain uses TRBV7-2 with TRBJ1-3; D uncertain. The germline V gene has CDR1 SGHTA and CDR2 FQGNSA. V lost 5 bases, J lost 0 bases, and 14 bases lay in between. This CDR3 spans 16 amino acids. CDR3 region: CASSPLDRSSGNTIYF. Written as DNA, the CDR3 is TGTGCCAGCAGCCCCCTGGACCGAAGCTCTGGAAACACCATATATTTT.